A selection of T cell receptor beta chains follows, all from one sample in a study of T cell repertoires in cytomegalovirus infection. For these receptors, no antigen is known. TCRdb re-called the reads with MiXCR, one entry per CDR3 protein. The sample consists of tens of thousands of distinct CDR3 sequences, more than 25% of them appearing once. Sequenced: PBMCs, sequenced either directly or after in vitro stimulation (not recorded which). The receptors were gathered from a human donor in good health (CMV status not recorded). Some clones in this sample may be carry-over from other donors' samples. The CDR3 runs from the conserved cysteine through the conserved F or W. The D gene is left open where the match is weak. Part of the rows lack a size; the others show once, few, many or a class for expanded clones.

cdr3_aa: CASSSIGTPYVYGYTF
cdr3_nt: TGTGCCAGCAGTTCCATCGGGACACCCTATGTCTATGGCTACACCTTC
clone_size: few
d_call: -
j_call: TRBJ1-2
v_call: TRBV6-2/TRBV6-3

cdr3_aa: CASSSIQGAANEKLFF
cdr3_nt: TGTGCCAGCAGCTCTATACAGGGGGCGGCTAATGAAAAACTGTTTTTT
clone_size: -
d_call: TRBD1
j_call: TRBJ1-4
v_call: TRBV5-6

cdr3_aa: CASTPMGSGANVLTF
cdr3_nt: TGTGCCAGCACCCCGATGGGGTCTGGGGCCAACGTCCTGACTTTC
clone_size: -
d_call: -
j_call: TRBJ2-6
v_call: TRBV14

cdr3_aa: CASSEDPNQPQHF
cdr3_nt: TGTGCCAGCAGTGAAGACCCCAATCAGCCCCAGCATTTT
clone_size: few
d_call: -
j_call: TRBJ1-5
v_call: TRBV6-1

cdr3_aa: CSAGLQETQYF
cdr3_nt: TGCAGTGCTGGGCTTCAAGAGACCCAGTACTTC
clone_size: -
d_call: -
j_call: TRBJ2-5
v_call: TRBV20-1

cdr3_aa: CASSLGGNYGYTF
cdr3_nt: TGTGCCAGCAGCTTAGGGGGGAACTATGGCTACACCTTC
clone_size: many
d_call: -
j_call: TRBJ1-2
v_call: TRBV7-9

cdr3_aa: CASRDAAYEQYF
cdr3_nt: TGTGCCAGCAGGGACGCCGCCTACGAGCAGTACTTC
clone_size: -
d_call: -
j_call: TRBJ2-7
v_call: TRBV6-2/TRBV6-3

cdr3_aa: CASRGSGRGTDTQYF
cdr3_nt: TGTGCCAGCAGGGGTAGCGGGAGAGGCACAGATACGCAGTATTTT
clone_size: few
d_call: TRBD2
j_call: TRBJ2-3
v_call: TRBV5-4

cdr3_aa: CASTKDSFEAFF
cdr3_nt: TGTGCCAGCACCAAAGACAGTTTTGAAGCTTTCTTT
clone_size: few
d_call: -
j_call: TRBJ1-1
v_call: TRBV2

cdr3_aa: CASFRGARTSTDTQYF
cdr3_nt: TGTGCCAGCTTCCGCGGGGCTCGTACTAGCACAGATACGCAGTATTTT
clone_size: -
d_call: -
j_call: TRBJ2-3
v_call: TRBV6-6

cdr3_aa: CASSDRGKNIQYF
cdr3_nt: TGTGCCAGCAGCGACAGGGGGAAAAACATTCAGTACTTC
clone_size: -
d_call: TRBD1
j_call: TRBJ2-4
v_call: TRBV7-4

cdr3_aa: CASWRGNTGELFF
cdr3_nt: TGTGCCAGCTGGCGCGGGAACACCGGGGAGCTGTTTTTT
clone_size: few
d_call: -
j_call: TRBJ2-2
v_call: TRBV6-6

cdr3_aa: CASSFFRGDEAFF
cdr3_nt: TGTGCCAGCAGTTTTTTCAGGGGAGACGAAGCTTTCTTT
clone_size: few
d_call: -
j_call: TRBJ1-1
v_call: TRBV27

cdr3_aa: CASSERSGEVRYEQYF
cdr3_nt: TGTGCCAGCAGTGAACGGTCGGGGGAGGTCAGGTACGAGCAGTACTTC
clone_size: once
d_call: -
j_call: TRBJ2-7
v_call: TRBV2

cdr3_aa: CASSPLGQGAGKTQYF
cdr3_nt: TGTGCCAGCAGTCCACTCGGACAGGGGGCTGGAAAGACCCAGTACTTC
clone_size: -
d_call: TRBD1
j_call: TRBJ2-5
v_call: TRBV27

cdr3_aa: CASSQETGSTEAFF
cdr3_nt: TGCGCCAGCAGCCAAGAGACAGGGAGTACTGAAGCTTTCTTT
clone_size: -
d_call: TRBD1
j_call: TRBJ1-1
v_call: TRBV4-3

cdr3_aa: CASTPRLAGPGWSYEQYF
cdr3_nt: TGTGCCAGCACCCCGCGGCTAGCGGGACCCGGATGGTCCTACGAGCAGTACTTC
clone_size: -
d_call: TRBD2
j_call: TRBJ2-7
v_call: TRBV7-2

cdr3_aa: CASSTSGTGRNLARITTQYF
cdr3_nt: TGTGCCAGCAGTACAAGTGGGACAGGGAGGAACTTAGCGCGAATAACTACGCAGTATTTT
clone_size: -
d_call: TRBD1
j_call: TRBJ2-3
v_call: TRBV28

cdr3_aa: CASSLGSGSLSYEQYF
cdr3_nt: TGCGCCAGCAGCTTGGGTTCAGGGTCCCTCTCCTACGAGCAGTACTTC
clone_size: -
d_call: -
j_call: TRBJ2-7
v_call: TRBV5-1

cdr3_aa: CASSLQAGGSYEQYF
cdr3_nt: TGTGCCAGCAGCTTACAAGCGGGGGGCTCCTACGAGCAGTACTTC
clone_size: -
d_call: TRBD2
j_call: TRBJ2-7
v_call: TRBV7-2

cdr3_aa: CASSPRGRDQPQHF
cdr3_nt: TGTGCCAGCAGCCCCAGGGGGCGGGATCAGCCCCAGCATTTT
clone_size: many
d_call: TRBD1
j_call: TRBJ1-5
v_call: TRBV7-2

cdr3_aa: CASSLERQRTQYF
cdr3_nt: TGCGCCAGCAGCTTGGAGAGACAACGGACCCAGTACTTC
clone_size: -
d_call: -
j_call: TRBJ2-5
v_call: TRBV5-1

cdr3_aa: CSASPGAAVSQPQHF
cdr3_nt: TGCAGTGCCTCTCCGGGGGCAGCCGTTAGTCAGCCCCAGCATTTT
clone_size: -
d_call: -
j_call: TRBJ1-5
v_call: TRBV20-1

cdr3_aa: CATSDFRDRGIGETQYF
cdr3_nt: TGTGCCACCAGTGATTTTCGGGACAGGGGAATCGGAGAGACCCAGTACTTC
clone_size: -
d_call: TRBD1
j_call: TRBJ2-5
v_call: TRBV24-1